This T cell receptor beta chain was retrieved from a study of T cell responses to AZD1222 COVID-19 vaccine. Clones were read by immunoSEQ multiplex PCR, and TCRdb kept only the in-frame ones, dropping some. The data hold roughly 100,000 clones, with around 86% observed a single time. This clone has a single count. The antigen is unknown. Per germline, CDR1 DFQATT and CDR2 SNEGSKA (reference sequence). With 7 bases removed from V and 3 bases from J, the gap between germline ends came to 9 bases. The CDR3 consists of 11 residues. Study conclusions and caveats: Donors were mostly white British, more females; clonal diversity possibly underestimated. Spike-specific TCR breadth and depth went up after people got two AZD1222 doses. Close to half of all spike-specific TCRs reportedly target regions of the variants that are unmutated.

The TCR originated in an adult in good health. The chain has TRBV20-1 and TRBJ2-5, with D hard to call. The specimen was peripheral blood, collected on day 0 of AZD1222 vaccination. The CDR3 DNA reads as TGCAGTGGGACGGATAAAGAGACCCAGTACTTC. Its translation is CSGTDKETQYF.